This TCR beta chain was found in a study of metastatic and nonmetastatic thyroid tumors. Sample share makes this clone medium-sized. Each patient came to thyroid surgery without any prior treatment (of any kind). TCRdb re-processed the PCR reads through MiXCR. This sample has tens of thousands of clones; 9.5% to 15% occur once, and the top ten carry 11%. The CDR3 runs to 13 residues. Germline CDR1 reads SNHLY; CDR2 reads FYNNEI. V lost 6 bases and J lost 2, with 11 bases in between. This chain joins TRBV2 and TRBJ2-7; D perhaps matches TRBD1 (6 bases). The TCR originated in a female donor with papillary thyroid cancer or a benign thyroid nodule (not recorded which). Some clones in this sample may be carry-over from other donors' samples. Sequences were obtained from blood. The CDR3 nucleotides read TGTGCCAGCAGGCAGGGGCCGGCCTACGAGCAGTACTTC. This encodes CASRQGPAYEQYF.